The source of this T cell receptor beta chain is a study of CD8 T cells in Susac syndrome. General study results and limits: Acknowledgment was made by the study that its TCR sequencing and HLA analysis involved a relatively small number of individuals.

Reverse transcription of about 0.5 to 1 ug RNA was carried out with random hexamers. The CDR3 of TCR beta was amplified by immunoSEQ multiplex PCR across 54 Vbeta and 13 Jbeta. Each CDR3 protein is one row after TCRdb ran MiXCR on the immunoSEQ multiplex PCR reads. The sample has about 200,000 distinct CDR3 sequences, approximately 94% seen once; the top ten hold 0.1%. The sequenced target, TCR beta, came from blood CD8+ and CD4+ T cells. Negative isolation was used for CD8+ and CD4+ T cells and FACS enrichment for TEMRA cells. Trimming removed 2 bases from V and 10 bases from J, with 11 bases in between. Per germline, CDR1 SGHTA and CDR2 FQGNSA. The CDR3 runs 12 residues. About this clonotype: No antigen is known for it.

This receptor was taken from a human donor in good health. This chain joins TRBV7-2 and TRBJ2-5; D is undetermined. The sequenced sample consisted of CD4+ T cells from PBMCs. The CDR3 spells CASSLRSLDQYF. The CDR3 DNA sequence: TGTGCCAGCAGCTTACGGTCGTTGGACCAGTACTTC.